The 12 T cell receptor beta chains presented below share a single source sample, sequenced in a study of blood T cell repertoires in COVID-19. TCRdb's copy holds only in-frame clones and misses some; the assay was immunoSEQ multiplex PCR. The table includes 150,000 to 200,000 clones, around 79% detected once. Sequenced: peripheral blood. These receptors originate from a man between 50 and 59 years old who had recovered from COVID-19.

The V gene is TRBV5-1, the J gene TRBJ2-2; the D is unclear. The ends were cut back, 4 bases at V and 6 bases at J, with 13 bases in the middle. The CDR3 totals 14 residues. The V gene's germline CDR1 is SGHRS and CDR2 YFSETQ. CDR3 region: CASSTHLQAGELFF. The CDR3 region has the DNA TGCGCCAGCAGCACTCACCTTCAGGCCGGGGAGCTGTTTTTT.

The chain recombines TRBV28 with TRBJ2-5; TRBD2 is a possible D gene (7 bases). V lost 5 bases to trimming and J lost 5 bases, with 18 bases between them. The length of the CDR3 is 15 residues. Germline V gene sequence: CDR1 MDHEN, CDR2 SYDVKM. CDR3 sequence: CASSTSGGRGETQYF. CDR3 bases: TGTGCCAGCAGTACTTCCGGGGGGCGCGGGGAGACCCAGTACTTC.

The chain carries TRBV2 and TRBJ2-1, with 8 bases that match TRBD2. Unmatched junction bases numbered 12, after V lost 6 bases and J lost 5 bases. The CDR3 length is 16 residues. CDR1 and CDR2 from the germline V gene are SNHLY and FYNNEI. CDR3 in amino acids: CASRRRTSSFNNEQFF. DNA for the CDR3: TGTGCCAGCAGACGAAGGACTAGCTCCTTCAACAATGAGCAGTTCTTC.

The chain combines TRBV3-1 (or the pseudogene TRBV3-2) with TRBJ1-5; 12 bases agree with TRBD1. The CDR3 covers 20 residues. With 4 bases clipped from V and 2 bases from J, the junction kept 15 bases outside the gene matches. From germline, CDR1 is LGHDT and CDR2 YNNKEL (reference sequence). The CDR3 protein is CASSPGRDRGLLRGNQPQHF. DNA for the CDR3: TGTGCCAGCAGCCCCGGGCGGGACAGGGGGCTCCTGCGGGGCAATCAGCCCCAGCATTTT.

V usage is TRBV27 and J usage is TRBJ2-7; 9 nucleotides agree with TRBD1. The J segment lost 8 bases and the V segment lost 6 bases, leaving 5 bases of the junction unmatched. CDR3 length: 12 amino acids. Per germline, CDR1 MNHEY and CDR2 SMNVEV (reference sequence). CDR3 sequence: CASSQGTGKQYF. DNA for the CDR3: TGTGCCAGCAGCCAAGGGACAGGGAAGCAGTACTTC.

The V call is TRBV11-2, the J call TRBJ1-1; D may be TRBD1 (6 bases). V was pared by 7 bases and J by 4 bases, with 7 bases between. This CDR3 is built from 11 residues. CDR1 is SGHAT and CDR2 is FQNNGV in the germline V gene. This CDR3 is CASTQGTEAFF. The CDR3 coding sequence is TGTGCCAGCACACAGGGCACTGAAGCTTTCTTT.

This chain joins TRBV18 and TRBJ2-7; 8 nucleotides line up with TRBD1. The V gene end was trimmed by 6 bases and the J gene end by 4 bases; junction bases not matched to a gene: 11. Germline values: CDR1 KGHSH, CDR2 LQKENI. This CDR3 comprises 15 residues. In DNA form, the CDR3 reads TGTGCCAGCTCGCCCCGGACAGGGATCGGGTACGAGCAGTACTTC. The encoded protein is CASSPRTGIGYEQYF. The full variable domain, rest sourced from reference TRBV18 and TRBJ2-7, is NAGVMQNPRHLVRRRGQEARLRCSPMKGHSHVYWYRQLPEEGLKFMVYLQKENIIDESGMPKERFSAEFPKEGPSILRIQQVVRGDSAAYFCASSPRTGIGYEQYFGPGTRLTVT.

The chain recombines TRBV7-3 with TRBJ2-3; D unresolved. CDR3 length equals 13 residues. The germline V gene encodes CDR1 SGHTA and CDR2 FQGTGA. Between the trimmed V and J ends, which lost 4 bases and 2 bases, there was a span of 7 bases. The CDR3 protein is CASSSTYTDTQYF. The CDR3 DNA reads TGTGCCAGCAGCTCAACCTACACAGATACGCAGTATTTT.

CDR3 protein: CASRPDPGGETQYF. The CDR3 DNA reads TGTGCCAGCAGGCCCGACCCCGGGGGTGAGACCCAGTACTTC. The V call is TRBV6-5, the J call TRBJ2-5; weak D call: TRBD2 (6 bases). CDR1 is MNHEY and CDR2 is SVGAGI in the germline V gene. The germline V and J ends were trimmed by 6 bases and 5 bases, with 16 bases remaining between them. The CDR3 is 14 residues long.

The rearrangement uses TRBV24-1 and TRBJ2-2; TRBD2 agrees at 10 bases. Germline-derived CDR1 and CDR2 are KGHDR and SFDVKD. This CDR3 region has 15 residues. The junction had 7 bases not matched to a gene; V was cut back by 6 bases and J by 7 bases. CDR3 coding DNA: TGTGCCACCAGTCAGCTAGCGGGAGTGGACGGGGAGCTGTTTTTT. Its protein is CATSQLAGVDGELFF.

V usage is TRBV10-2 and J usage is TRBJ1-4; D uncertain. In germline, CDR1 is WSHSY, CDR2 SAAADI. With 3 bases removed from V and 14 bases from J, the gap between germline ends came to 19 bases. This CDR3 is built from 14 residues. This CDR3 reads CASSEIARAAGLFF. CDR3 nucleotides: TGCGCCAGCAGTGAAATCGCCCGCGCGGCGGGGCTGTTTTTT.

This clone was seen once. V gene TRBV6-2 or TRBV6-3 combines with J gene TRBJ2-1, with a possible D match to TRBD1 (6 bases). CDR3 size: 13 residues. The ends were cut back, 3 bases at V and 9 bases at J, with 12 bases in the middle. The germline V gene has CDR1 MNHEY and CDR2 SVGEGT. The CDR3: CASSYSVGGEQFF. In nucleotides, the CDR3 is TGTGCCAGCAGTTATAGTGTAGGGGGTGAGCAGTTCTTC.